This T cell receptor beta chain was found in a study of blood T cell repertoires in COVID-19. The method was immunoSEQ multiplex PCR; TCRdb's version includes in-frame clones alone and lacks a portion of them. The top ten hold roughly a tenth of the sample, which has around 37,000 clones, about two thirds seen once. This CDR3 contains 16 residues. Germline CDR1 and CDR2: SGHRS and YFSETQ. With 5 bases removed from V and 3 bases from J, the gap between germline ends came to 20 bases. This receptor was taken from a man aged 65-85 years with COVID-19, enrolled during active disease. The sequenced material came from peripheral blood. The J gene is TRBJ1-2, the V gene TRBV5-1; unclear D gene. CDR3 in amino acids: CASSPLSGPRDYGYTF. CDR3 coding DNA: TGCGCCAGCAGTCCCCTCAGCGGACCCCGGGACTATGGCTACACCTTC.